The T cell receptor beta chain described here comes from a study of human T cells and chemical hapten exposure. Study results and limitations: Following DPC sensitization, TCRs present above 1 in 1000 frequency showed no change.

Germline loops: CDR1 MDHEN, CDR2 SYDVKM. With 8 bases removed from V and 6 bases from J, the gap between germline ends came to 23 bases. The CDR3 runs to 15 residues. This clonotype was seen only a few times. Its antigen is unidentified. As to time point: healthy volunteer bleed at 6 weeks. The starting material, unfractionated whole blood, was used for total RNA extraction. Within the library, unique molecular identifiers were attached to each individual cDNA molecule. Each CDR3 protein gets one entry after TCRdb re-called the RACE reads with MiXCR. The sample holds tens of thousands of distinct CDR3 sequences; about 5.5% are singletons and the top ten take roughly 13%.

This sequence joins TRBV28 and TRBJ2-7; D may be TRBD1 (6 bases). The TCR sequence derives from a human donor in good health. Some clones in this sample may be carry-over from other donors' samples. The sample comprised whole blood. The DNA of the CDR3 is TGTGCCAGCCTTCCCCCAGGGGCCAATCCGGGCGAGCAGTACTTC. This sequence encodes CASLPPGANPGEQYF.